The entry that follows covers one T cell receptor (beta chain) sequence. Its antigen is currently unknown. This specimen belongs to a study of T cell repertoires in cytomegalovirus infection. About the research overall: Peptides in the study included HLA-C-restricted and HLA-B-restricted CMV epitopes. CMV infection and matching HLA type were both indicated by public TCR beta signatures.

Study-wide points: CMV-specific TCR beta clonotypes restricted by HLA-C were the ones dominating the ex vivo response.

Per the germline V gene, CDR1 is SQVTM and CDR2 is ANQGSEA. This CDR3 has 15 amino acids. The junction had 12 bases not matched to a gene; V was cut back by 6 bases and J by 7 bases. TCRdb itself ran the reads through MiXCR, one entry per CDR3 protein. This table has about 83,000 distinct CDR3 sequences, under 30% appearing once. The J gene is TRBJ1-4, the V gene TRBV29-1, with TRBD1 matching 9 bases. The source of this sequence is a human donor in good health (CMV status not recorded). Some clones in this sample may be carry-over from other donors' samples. Sequences were derived from CD8+ T cells from cultured PBMCs, sampled from culture after CMV antigen stimulation. The CDR3 is CSVRPGTGNSEKLFF. CDR3 nucleotides: TGCAGCGTCCGTCCCGGGACAGGGAATAGTGAAAAACTGTTTTTT.